The clone carrying this T cell receptor (beta chain) was recorded once. These data belong to a study of T cell responses to AZD1222 COVID-19 vaccine. Produced via immunoSEQ multiplex PCR; TCRdb's table is partial and in-frame only. Of around 150,000 clones listed, 70% to 90% are singletons. The CDR3 length is 17 residues. Trimming cost V 4 bases and J 3 bases, with 19 bases left between them. The V gene's germline CDR1 is MNHEY and CDR2 SVGEGT. The starting material was peripheral blood, obtained on day 0 of MenACWY control vaccination. The chain has TRBV6-2 or TRBV6-3 and TRBJ2-1; the D gene is possibly TRBD1 (8 bases). This sequence originates from an adult in good health. DNA for the CDR3: TGTGCCAGCAGTTTCCCCTCTACAGGGGGGGGCTACAATGAGCAGTTCTTC. Protein sequence: CASSFPSTGGGYNEQFF.